The 25 T cell receptor beta chains listed next were all sequenced from one sample in a study of blood T cells in healthy people across ages (dated by TCRdb to the mid-2010s). Library construction relied on 5' RACE. Sequenced using an Illumina HiSeq 2500. A second PCR of 7 to 11 cycles was run with a J-beta primer mix and a sample-barcoded 5' primer. TCRdb trimmed the raw reads at Q25, called clones with MiXCR and kept productive beta chains. Under each unique CDR3 protein, matching rows form one entry showing the most common genes and DNA. Recorded for this sample are around 1,000,000 distinct CDR3 sequences; about 25% of them occurred a single time. The ten most abundant clones make up approximately 0.75% of the sample. These data were also filed under a second study, of T cells of mothers and their children.

Sequenced input: blood. All receptors come from a girl aged 2-15 years in good health.

The chain combines TRBV19 with TRBJ1-2; D not resolved. CDR1 is LNHDA, CDR2 SQIVND, per germline (reference sequence). Trimming removed 10 bases from V and 5 bases from J, with 8 bases in between. The CDR3 runs to 10 residues. CDR3 nucleotides: TGTGCCACCCGGGAGTATGGCTACACCTTC. This gives the protein CATREYGYTF.

Only a few counts were recorded for this clonotype. This chain joins TRBV10-3 and TRBJ2-1, with a tentative D call TRBD1 (6 bases). The CDR3 contains 16 residues. The germline V gene has CDR1 ENHRY and CDR2 SYGVKD. Between the trimmed V and J ends, which lost 1 base and 10 bases, there was a span of 20 bases. CDR3 protein: CAISEWGLVRDVEQFF. Written as DNA, the CDR3 is TGTGCCATCAGTGAGTGGGGGCTAGTGAGGGACGTGGAGCAGTTCTTC.

The chain combines TRBV20-1 with TRBJ2-5; TRBD1 or TRBD2 may be the D gene (5 bases each). Gene TRBJ2-7 matches the end of the DNA better, so the J call may be wrong. Germline V gene data show CDR1 as DFQATT and CDR2 as SNEGSKA (reference sequence). The CDR3 is made up of 12 amino acids. The CDR3 region has the DNA TGCAGTGCTAAGTTGGGGGAGTACGAGCAGTACTTC. Its translation: CSAKLGEYEQYF.

The J gene is TRBJ2-7, the V gene TRBV10-3; D is unclear. CDR1 and CDR2 from the germline V gene are ENHRY and SYGVKD. The V end was cut by 0 bases, the J end by 5 bases, with 8 bases between. The CDR3 consists of 13 residues. CDR3 region: CAISESNRDEQYF. For the CDR3, the DNA is TGTGCCATCAGTGAGTCGAATAGGGACGAGCAGTACTTC.

The V call is TRBV24-1, the J call TRBJ1-3, with D hard to call. The CDR3 totals 12 residues. Looked up from germline, CDR1 is KGHDR and CDR2 is SFDVKD. Trimming cost V 8 bases and J 4 bases, with 8 bases left between them. The CDR3 here is CATNLGGNTIYF. The CDR3 DNA is TGTGCCACCAACTTAGGCGGAAACACCATATATTTT.

This clonotype was observed a handful of times. This chain links TRBV6-6 with TRBJ1-1; D might be TRBD1 (6 bases). This CDR3 contains 14 residues. The germline V gene has CDR1 MNHNY and CDR2 SVGAGI (reference sequence). Trimming removed 5 bases from V and 7 bases from J, with 17 bases in between. The CDR3 region has the DNA TGTGCCAGCAGTGCCGAACAGGGACGGGATGAAGCTTTCTTT. Its translation: CASSAEQGRDEAFF.

This clonotype was found a few times. The genes are TRBV5-4 and TRBJ2-1, with 8 bases matching TRBD2. CDR3 length equals 15 residues. Losses at the gene ends were 4 bases for V and 5 bases for J; bases not matched to a gene: 8. The germline CDR1 and CDR2 sequences are SGHNT and YYREEE (reference sequence). The CDR3 bases are TGTGCCAGCAGCCGACGGGAGGGCGTGAACAATGAGCAGTTCTTC. Its translation is CASSRREGVNNEQFF.

This clonotype was counted between two and nine times. The junction departs from the called germline gene at one end, perhaps through a read error. J is TRBJ1-1 and V is TRBV5-1, with D uncertain. CDR1 and CDR2 from the germline V gene are SGHRS and YFSETQ. This CDR3 region has 13 residues. The CDR3, as DNA: TGCGCCCGCAGCTTGGTTCTCGAGGCTGAAGCTTTCTTT. It codes for CARSLVLEAEAFF.

The rearrangement joins TRBV20-1 to TRBJ2-3; unclear D gene. The germline gives CDR1 DFQATT, CDR2 SNEGSKA (reference sequence). Trimming left V 4 bases short and J 1 base short, with 3 bases between. CDR3 length: 11 amino acids. DNA of the CDR3: TGCAGTGCTATACGCACAGATACGCAGTATTTT. This translates into CSAIRTDTQYF.

This clonotype was counted between two and nine times. This sequence joins TRBV7-2 and TRBJ2-1, with D maybe TRBD2 (6 bases). V shed 1 base and J shed 3 bases, with 13 bases lying between them. The CDR3 sequence is 16 residues long. Looked up from germline, CDR1 is SGHTA and CDR2 is FQGNSA. CDR3 DNA: TGTGCCAGCAGCTTAGGGTTAACTAGCTTCTACAATGAGCAGTTCTTC. Its protein is CASSLGLTSFYNEQFF. Variable domain in full (rest from reference TRBV7-2 and TRBJ2-1): GAGVSQSPSNKVTEKGKDVELRCDPISGHTALYWYRQSLGQGLEFLIYFQGNSAPDKSGLPSDRFSAERTGGSVSTLTIQRTQQEDSAVYLCASSLGLTSFYNEQFFGPGTRLTVL.

The rearrangement links TRBV29-1 to TRBJ2-5, with TRBD1 matching over 7 bases. The CDR3 totals 13 residues. The V and J ends lost 5 bases and 1 base, in that order; junction bases with no gene match: 4. CDR1 is SQVTM, CDR2 ANQGSEA, per germline. The CDR3 spells CSVPGQLQETQYF. The CDR3 coding sequence is TGCAGCGTTCCGGGACAGCTCCAAGAGACCCAGTACTTC.

Note on this clonotype: The junction and the germline gene differ at one end; a read error may be behind it. The chain combines TRBV6-1 with TRBJ2-5; D uncertain. The end of the DNA aligns better with TRBJ2-1, so the J call may be wrong. The CDR3 totals 12 residues. CDR1 is MNHNS and CDR2 is SASEGT in the germline V gene. The CDR3 nucleotides are TGCGCCAGCAATACTTCCCCGAATGAGCAGTTCTTC. This sequence encodes CASNTSPNEQFF.

This clonotype came up once. This chain links TRBV6-2 or TRBV6-3 with TRBJ2-5; D may be TRBD2 (5 bases). This CDR3 comprises 19 residues. Per the germline V gene, CDR1 is MNHEY and CDR2 is SVGEGT. Trimming pared 6 bases from V and 1 base from J, leaving 27 bases between. This CDR3 reads CASSSDLLTPGTLQETQYF. The CDR3 DNA follows: TGTGCCAGCAGCTCCGATTTACTTACTCCGGGAACTCTCCAAGAGACCCAGTACTTC.

This clonotype appeared a few times. The rearrangement joins TRBV7-6 to TRBJ2-5; D unclear. The J call may be wrong; the DNA end is better matched by TRBJ2-7. Germline CDR1 is SGHVS and CDR2 is FNYEAQ. CDR3 size: 14 residues. CDR3 in DNA: TGTGCCAGCAGCTTAGCGGAGACCAGTTACGAGCAGTACTTC. This gives the protein CASSLAETSYEQYF.

The V and J genes are TRBV20-1 and TRBJ2-1; D may be TRBD1 (5 bases). This CDR3 contains 15 residues. CDR1 is DFQATT and CDR2 is SNEGSKA in the germline V gene (reference sequence). V was pared by 6 bases and J by 1 base, with 16 bases between. The CDR3 here is CSATDEDNSYNEQFF. The CDR3 nucleotides read TGCAGTGCCACCGACGAGGACAATTCCTACAATGAGCAGTTCTTC.

V is TRBV28 and J is TRBJ2-7, with D maybe TRBD2 (6 bases). The V gene lost 2 bases and the J gene lost 0 bases, with 17 bases spanning the gap. The germline gives CDR1 MDHEN, CDR2 SYDVKM. This CDR3 has 17 residues. Written as DNA, the CDR3 is TGTGCCAGCAGTTTAACTCTCTGGGGGGAGAACTCCTACGAGCAGTACTTC. Amino acids: CASSLTLWGENSYEQYF.

The chain couples TRBV4-2 to TRBJ2-3, with 7 bases aligning to TRBD1. The CDR3 loop spans 16 amino acids. V lost 0 bases and J lost 4; bases outside the gene matches: 7. Germline V lookup: CDR1 LGHNA, CDR2 YNFKEQ. CDR3 in amino acids: CASSQEGGPGADTQYF. The DNA of the CDR3 is TGTGCCAGCAGCCAAGAAGGGGGCCCCGGCGCAGATACGCAGTATTTT.

The V and J genes are TRBV7-3 and TRBJ2-1, with D maybe TRBD2 (6 bases). Per the germline V gene, CDR1 is SGHTA and CDR2 is FQGTGA. The germline V and J ends were trimmed by 4 bases and 0 bases, with 13 bases remaining between them. This CDR3 has 16 residues. The CDR3 DNA sequence: TGTGCCAGCAGCTACGGGGGAACGGCCTCCTACAATGAGCAGTTCTTC. Its translation is CASSYGGTASYNEQFF.

The chain uses TRBV12-3 or TRBV12-4 and TRBJ2-7, with D maybe TRBD1 (5 bases). V lost 2 bases to trimming and J lost 5 bases, with 13 bases between them. This CDR3 is 14 amino acids long. The CDR3 loop is CASSLIRVLDEQYF. The CDR3 nucleotides are TGTGCCAGCAGTTTAATCAGGGTGCTCGACGAGCAGTACTTC.

This clonotype is a singleton in its sample. The genes are TRBV12-3 or TRBV12-4 and TRBJ1-2; D gene uncertain. The CDR3 runs to 14 residues. With 1 base removed from V and 3 bases from J, the gap between germline ends came to 9 bases. In nucleotides, the CDR3 is TGTGCCAGCAGTTTAGGGGCCGCCTACTATGGCTACACCTTC. Amino acid sequence: CASSLGAAYYGYTF.

This clonotype was counted a few times. The chain uses TRBV29-1 and TRBJ2-4, with 7 positions matching TRBD1. This CDR3 is 13 amino acids long. The V and J ends lost 6 bases and 1 base, in that order; junction bases with no gene match: 3. CDR1 and CDR2 (germline): SQVTM, ANQGSEA. CDR3 loop: CSVTGAAKNIQYF. The CDR3 DNA is TGCAGCGTCACAGGGGCCGCCAAAAACATTCAGTACTTC.

This clonotype came up a few times. V is TRBV29-1 and J is TRBJ2-7, with TRBD1 matching over 10 bases. The trim removed 5 bases at V and 3 bases at J, leaving 4 bases unmatched. The length of the CDR3 is 13 residues. Germline-derived CDR1 and CDR2 are SQVTM and ANQGSEA. Written as DNA, the CDR3 is TGCAGCGTTAGGGGACAGGGGAGCTACGAGCAGTACTTC. It codes for CSVRGQGSYEQYF.

The rearrangement links TRBV7-9 to TRBJ2-5, with 13 bases matching TRBD2. J lost 2 bases, V lost 4 bases, and 4 bases had no gene match. The CDR3 length is 16 residues. CDR1 and CDR2 from the germline V gene are SEHNR and FQNEAQ (reference sequence). The CDR3 DNA sequence: TGTGCCAGCAGCTACGGGACTAGCGGGACTCAAGAGACCCAGTACTTC. It yields the protein CASSYGTSGTQETQYF. Filled out from reference TRBV7-9 and TRBJ2-5, the complete variable domain reads DTGVSQNPRHKITKRGQNVTFRCDPISEHNRLYWYRQTLGQGPEFLTYFQNEAQLEKSRLLSDRFSAERPKGSFSTLEIQRTEQGDSAMYLCASSYGTSGTQETQYFGPGTRLLVL.

This clonotype has a handful of counts. The chain couples TRBV11-2 to TRBJ2-5, with 11 bases matching TRBD2. CDR1 is SGHAT and CDR2 is FQNNGV in the germline V gene. CDR3 length equals 15 residues. Losses at the gene ends were 3 bases for V and 7 bases for J; bases not matched to a gene: 7. CDR3 loop: CASSLGTGTSGTQYF. The DNA for the CDR3 is TGTGCCAGCAGCTTGGGAACCGGGACTAGCGGGACCCAGTACTTC.

This clonotype was observed a few times. The chain employs TRBV7-2 and TRBJ1-1; D may be TRBD1 (5 bases). V lost 5 bases to trimming and J lost 4 bases, with 14 bases between them. The CDR3 runs to 14 residues. The germline V gene has CDR1 SGHTA and CDR2 FQGNSA. This CDR3 reads CASSPLGGFTEAFF. The CDR3 DNA reads TGTGCCAGCAGCCCCCTCGGGGGTTTCACTGAAGCTTTCTTT.